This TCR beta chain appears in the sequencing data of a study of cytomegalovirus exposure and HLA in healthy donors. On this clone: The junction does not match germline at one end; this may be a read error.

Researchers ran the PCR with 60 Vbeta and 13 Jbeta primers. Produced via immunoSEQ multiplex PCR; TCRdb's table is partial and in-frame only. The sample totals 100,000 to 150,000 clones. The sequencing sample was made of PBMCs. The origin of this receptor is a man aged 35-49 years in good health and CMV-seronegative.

The CDR3 bases are TGTGCTAGCAGCCCCGGAGTGAGCGGTTGGAACACCGGGGAGCTGTTTTTT. Translation: CASSPGVSGWNTGELFF. The chain has TRBV7-7 and TRBJ2-2, with a possible D match to TRBD2 (5 bases). The CDR3 contains 17 residues. CDR1 and CDR2 from the germline V gene are SSHAT and FNYEAQ (reference sequence).